Shown below are 19 T cell receptor beta chains from a single sample sequenced in a study of blood T cell repertoires in COVID-19. Assay used: immunoSEQ multiplex PCR; TCRdb lists only in-frame clones, some missing. Seen here are hundreds of thousands of clones, 85% observed once, and the top ten hold around 4.1%. Sample: peripheral blood. The receptors here all came from a woman in her fifties or sixties with active or convalescent COVID-19.

V is TRBV19 and J is TRBJ2-7, with 10 bases matching TRBD1. The CDR3 is made up of 15 amino acids. Per germline, CDR1 LNHDA and CDR2 SQIVND (reference sequence). J gave up 2 bases and V 8 bases, and 9 bases lay outside the gene matches. The CDR3 is CASAIGGTGAYEQYF. CDR3 nucleotides: TGTGCCAGTGCCATTGGTGGGACAGGGGCCTACGAGCAGTACTTC.

CDR3 protein: CASSSALVTDTQYF. The CDR3 coding sequence is TGTGCCAGCAGCTCAGCCCTCGTAACAGATACGCAGTATTTT. This chain joins TRBV7-9 and TRBJ2-3; D remains ambiguous. The CDR3 contains 14 residues. Germline V gives CDR1 SEHNR, CDR2 FQNEAQ (reference sequence). V was trimmed by 4 bases and J by 3 bases, leaving 11 bases between them.

J is TRBJ1-2 and V is TRBV5-1, with 9 bases matching TRBD1. The germline V gene has CDR1 SGHRS and CDR2 YFSETQ. This CDR3 region has 17 residues. After removal of 2 bases from V and 0 bases from J, the junction contained 8 bases not matched to a gene. The CDR3 spells CASSLRQGGLANYGYTF. CDR3 nucleotide sequence: TGCGCCAGCAGCTTACGACAGGGGGGGTTAGCTAACTATGGCTACACCTTC.

This clone was counted a single time. This sequence joins TRBV20-1 and TRBJ2-5, with D possibly matching TRBD2 (6 bases). This CDR3 has 15 amino acids. The germline V gene has CDR1 DFQATT and CDR2 SNEGSKA (reference sequence). The ends were cut back, 6 bases at V and 1 base at J, with 18 bases in the middle. The CDR3 region has the DNA TGCAGTGCCAGTCCCGTAGCGGTGGTCCAAGAGACCCAGTACTTC. This gives the protein CSASPVAVVQETQYF.

The rearrangement links TRBV30 to TRBJ1-6; D uncertain. Trimming took 3 bases from V and 10 from J, leaving 7 bases between them. Germline-derived CDR1 and CDR2 are GTSNPN and SVGIG (reference sequence). The CDR3 has 11 amino acids. CDR3 coding DNA: TGTGCCTGGAGGGAGGGATCACCCCTCCACTTT. This translates into CAWREGSPLHF.

Written as DNA, the CDR3 is TGTGCCAGCTCACCAGGGGAGCCCTACGAGCAGTACTTC. This encodes CASSPGEPYEQYF. The chain recombines TRBV18 with TRBJ2-7, with TRBD2 as a possible D gene (5 bases). Trimming stripped 2 bases from V and 2 bases from J, with 7 bases between. The CDR3 length is 13 residues. The germline CDR1 and CDR2 sequences are KGHSH and LQKENI.

Many counts were recorded for this clone. CDR3 in amino acids: CASSDGGALYEQYF. The CDR3 bases are TGCGCCAGCAGTGATGGAGGGGCTCTCTACGAGCAGTACTTC. The gene calls are TRBV10-1 and TRBJ2-7, with a weak D call TRBD2 (6 bases). CDR1 is WNHNN, CDR2 SYGVQD, per germline (reference sequence). The V end lost 3 bases, the J end lost 3 bases, and 12 bases lay between the germline ends. This CDR3 has 14 residues.

This clone was observed a single time. This chain joins TRBV7-8 and TRBJ2-1; 9 nucleotides match TRBD1. Germline V CDR1 and CDR2: SGHVS, FQNEAQ. The V and J ends lost 6 bases and 5 bases, in that order; junction bases with no gene match: 11. This CDR3 spans 16 amino acids. The CDR3 DNA is TGTGCCAGCAGGCTCACTAGGGACAGGGCTCACAATGAGCAGTTCTTC. This codes for CASRLTRDRAHNEQFF.

This sequence joins TRBV5-6 and TRBJ2-2; perhaps TRBD1 as D (5 bases). This CDR3 is 12 amino acids long. CDR1 is SGHDT, CDR2 YYEEEE, per germline. V lost 2 bases to trimming and J lost 11 bases, with 10 bases between them. The CDR3 loop is CASSLGDRELFF. The CDR3 DNA is TGTGCCAGCAGCTTAGGAGACAGAGAGCTGTTTTTT.

Details on this clone: Sequence at one end of the junction differs from germline and may be a read error. The CDR3 reads CASTLWGPGELFF. The CDR3 DNA reads as TGTGCCAGCACTTTATGGGGGCCCGGGGAGCTGTTTTTT. The chain is built from TRBV28 and TRBJ2-2, with D possibly being TRBD1 (6 bases). Germline values: CDR1 MDHEN, CDR2 SYDVKM. CDR3 length equals 13 residues.

The rearrangement joins TRBV27 to TRBJ2-3; possibly TRBD1 for D (5 bases). V was pared by 5 bases and J by 2 bases, with 17 bases between. The CDR3 runs 16 residues. Germline values: CDR1 MNHEY, CDR2 SMNVEV (reference sequence). CDR3 loop: CASSRRAAGNTDTQYF. For the CDR3, the DNA is TGTGCCAGCAGTAGAAGGGCCGCAGGGAACACAGATACGCAGTATTTT.

The rearrangement joins TRBV27 to TRBJ2-7, with 9 bases aligning to TRBD2. The CDR3 has 16 amino acids. CDR1 and CDR2 from the germline V gene are MNHEY and SMNVEV (reference sequence). V was pared by 7 bases and J by 0 bases, with 10 bases of the junction left unmatched. The CDR3, as DNA: TGTGCCAGCAAAGCTTTAGCGGGGGAGAGCTCCTACGAGCAGTACTTC. The encoded protein is CASKALAGESSYEQYF.

The chain employs TRBV18 and TRBJ1-3; TRBD1 agrees at 9 bases. The CDR3 totals 18 residues. Losses at the gene ends were 0 bases for V and 4 bases for J; bases not matched to a gene: 10. CDR1 is KGHSH and CDR2 is LQKENI in the germline V gene. The CDR3 DNA reads TGTGCCAGCTCACCACCGCTCCGGGACAGGGTACGAGGAAACACCATATATTTT. Translated, it gives CASSPPLRDRVRGNTIYF.

This rearrangement joins TRBV7-2 to TRBJ2-5; a possible D gene is TRBD2 (6 bases). The CDR3 consists of 13 residues. V dropped 1 base and J dropped 3 bases, with 6 bases sitting between them. Germline V gene sequence: CDR1 SGHTA, CDR2 FQGNSA. This CDR3 is CASSLEREETQYF. The CDR3 bases are TGTGCCAGCAGCTTAGAGCGGGAAGAGACCCAGTACTTC. Variable domain in full (rest from reference TRBV7-2 and TRBJ2-5): GAGVSQSPSNKVTEKGKDVELRCDPISGHTALYWYRQSLGQGLEFLIYFQGNSAPDKSGLPSDRFSAERTGGSVSTLTIQRTQQEDSAVYLCASSLEREETQYFGPGTRLLVL.

The chain links TRBV28 to TRBJ2-7; D might be TRBD1 (6 bases). Trimming shortened V by 6 bases and J by 4 bases, and 16 bases separated the two germline ends. The germline V gene encodes CDR1 MDHEN and CDR2 SYDVKM. This CDR3 has 14 residues. This CDR3 reads CASRAGTYRYEQYF. The CDR3 nucleotides read TGTGCCAGCAGGGCCGGGACATACCGTTACGAGCAGTACTTC.

The J gene is TRBJ2-5, the V gene TRBV19; D is possibly TRBD2 (5 bases). CDR3 length: 12 amino acids. V lost 8 bases, J lost 4 bases, and 11 bases lay in between. Germline V gene data show CDR1 as LNHDA and CDR2 as SQIVND (reference sequence). CDR3: CASGEIGETQYF. The CDR3, as DNA: TGTGCCAGTGGGGAGATTGGAGAGACCCAGTACTTC.

The J gene is TRBJ2-7, the V gene TRBV5-5, with a tentative D call TRBD1 (6 bases). The CDR3 length is 14 residues. Trimming stripped 1 base from V and 6 bases from J, with 14 bases between. The germline gives CDR1 SGHKS, CDR2 YYEKEE (reference sequence). This CDR3 is CASSLQSGVGEQYF. The CDR3 DNA reads as TGTGCCAGCAGCTTGCAGTCAGGGGTTGGCGAGCAGTACTTC. The whole variable domain, remainder taken from reference TRBV5-5 and TRBJ2-7, is DAGVTQSPTHLIKTRGQQVTLRCSPISGHKSVSWYQQVLGQGPQFIFQYYEKEERGRGNFPDRFSARQFPNYSSELNVNALLLGDSALYLCASSLQSGVGEQYFGPGTRLTVT.

This chain uses TRBV11-2 with TRBJ2-2; D remains ambiguous. Germline assignment: CDR1 SGHAT and CDR2 FQNNGV. The CDR3 is 18 amino acids. Trimming shortened V by 5 bases and J by 1 base, and 20 bases separated the two germline ends. The DNA of the CDR3 is TGTGCCAGCAGCCCCCGTCAAATTTCAATCGGGAACACCGGGGAGCTGTTTTTT. This translates into CASSPRQISIGNTGELFF.

The chain is built from TRBV20-1 and TRBJ1-1, with 8 bases aligning to TRBD1. Germline CDR1 is DFQATT and CDR2 is SNEGSKA (reference sequence). Trimming removed 3 bases from V and 4 bases from J; junction bases left unmatched: 10. The CDR3 has 15 residues. The chain's CDR3 is CSASPGPTGGTEAFF. DNA of the CDR3: TGCAGTGCTAGTCCTGGCCCCACAGGGGGCACTGAAGCTTTCTTT.